This entry lists 23 T cell receptor beta chains sequenced from one sample in a study of cytomegalovirus exposure and HLA in healthy donors. Use of 60 Vbeta and 13 Jbeta primers characterized the PCR. The assay was immunoSEQ multiplex PCR, and TCRdb's table has in-frame clones only and misses some. The data show around 200,000 clones, 70% to 90% seen once. Sequencing used PBMCs. These receptors were collected from a woman in her forties or fifties in good health and CMV-seronegative.

V gene TRBV28 combines with J gene TRBJ1-4; 9 bases agree with TRBD1. Germline trimming cut 1 base from V and 3 bases from J; bases unmatched to any gene: 3. Per germline, CDR1 MDHEN and CDR2 SYDVKM. The CDR3 is 16 amino acids. The CDR3 DNA follows: TGTGCCAGCAGTTTATATGGGACAGGGTCTAATGAAAAACTGTTTTTT. Residues: CASSLYGTGSNEKLFF.

The chain carries TRBV7-9 and TRBJ2-7; D perhaps matches TRBD2 (6 bases). Germline V gives CDR1 SEHNR, CDR2 FQNEAQ (reference sequence). The CDR3 is 13 amino acids. With 0 bases removed from V and 5 bases from J, the gap between germline ends came to 8 bases. The CDR3 here is CASSLARRDEQYF. The CDR3 region has the DNA TGTGCCAGCAGCTTAGCGAGGAGGGACGAGCAGTACTTC.

This clone has only a few counts. The J gene is TRBJ2-7, the V gene TRBV27, with TRBD1 matching over 8 bases. This CDR3 has 13 amino acids. Germline-derived CDR1 and CDR2 are MNHEY and SMNVEV (reference sequence). V was clipped by 6 bases and J by 5 bases; unmatched bases: 6. The CDR3 DNA sequence: TGTGCCAGCAGGACCGACAGGGGTCACGAGCAGTACTTC. Amino acid sequence: CASRTDRGHEQYF.

This clone was counted a few times. This rearrangement joins TRBV25-1 to TRBJ1-2; perhaps TRBD1 as D (5 bases). The V end was cut by 3 bases, the J end by 8 bases, with 10 bases between. Germline assignment: CDR1 MGHDK and CDR2 SYGVNS. The CDR3 loop spans 12 amino acids. CDR3 nucleotide sequence: TGTGCCAGCAGTGACGGGGGGAACGGCTACACCTTC. Translation gives CASSDGGNGYTF.

The chain uses TRBV27 and TRBJ2-7; 7 bases are a match to TRBD1. CDR1 is MNHEY and CDR2 is SMNVEV in the germline V gene (reference sequence). There are 15 residues in the CDR3. V was clipped by 3 bases and J by 2 bases; unmatched bases: 7. In DNA, the CDR3 is TGTGCCAGCAGTTTCGGGACAGCCCGGACCTACGAGCAGTACTTC. Its translation: CASSFGTARTYEQYF.

This clone showed up just once. One end of the junction fails to match germline, which may point to a read error. The gene calls are TRBV7-2 and TRBJ2-7, with TRBD2 matching 10 bases. This CDR3 has 15 residues. Germline assignment: CDR1 SGHTA and CDR2 FQGNSA. The chain's CDR3 is CASSFSSGSSHEQYF. For the CDR3, the DNA is TGTGCCAGCAGCTTCTCTAGCGGGAGCTCCCACGAGCAGTACTTC. Full variable domain (missing parts from reference TRBV7-2 and TRBJ2-7): GAGVSQSPSNKVTEKGKDVELRCDPISGHTALYWYRQSLGQGLEFLIYFQGNSAPDKSGLPSDRFSAERTGGSVSTLTIQRTQQEDSAVYLCASSFSSGSSHEQYFGPGTRLTVT.

The rearrangement joins TRBV5-1 to TRBJ2-1; 14 bases are a match to TRBD2. The germline CDR1 and CDR2 sequences are SGHRS and YFSETQ. The CDR3 is made up of 18 amino acids. Trimming removed 4 bases from V and 1 base from J; junction bases left unmatched: 7. CDR3 protein: CASSPGLAGVASYNEQFF. CDR3 in DNA: TGCGCCAGCAGCCCGGGACTAGCGGGAGTGGCGTCCTACAATGAGCAGTTCTTC.

This chain links TRBV14 with TRBJ2-6, with 16 bases aligning to TRBD2. After removal of 3 bases from V and 3 bases from J, the junction contained 8 bases not matched to a gene. Per the germline V gene, CDR1 is SGHDN and CDR2 is FVKESK. The CDR3 totals 20 residues. The CDR3 loop is CASSHTGTSGRAIGANVLTF. The CDR3 DNA sequence: TGTGCCAGCAGCCACACCGGGACTAGCGGGAGGGCCATTGGGGCCAACGTCCTGACTTTC.

This chain uses TRBV30 with TRBJ1-4; maybe TRBD1 (5 bases). The CDR3 is 13 amino acids. Germline CDR1 reads GTSNPN; CDR2 reads SVGIG (reference sequence). CDR3 region: CAGQRGVREKLFF. The CDR3 nucleotides read TGTGCAGGGCAGCGGGGCGTTCGAGAAAAACTGTTTTTT. Complete variable domain (other parts from reference TRBV30 and TRBJ1-4): SQTIHQWPATLVQPVGSPLSLECTVEGTSNPNLYWYRQAAGRGLQLLFYSVGIGQISSEVPQNLSASRPQDRQFILSSKKLLLSDSGFYLCAGQRGVREKLFFGSGTQLSVL.

The chain has TRBV18 and TRBJ1-1, with D uncertain. The germline V gene has CDR1 KGHSH and CDR2 LQKENI. V gave up 1 base and J gave up 2 bases, with 5 bases separating them. The CDR3 sequence is 13 residues long. The CDR3 nucleotides read TGTGCCAGCTCACCACTAACTAACACTGAAGCTTTCTTT. It encodes CASSPLTNTEAFF.

The genes are TRBV7-2 and TRBJ1-1, with 8 bases fitting TRBD1. The CDR3 spans 15 residues. The ends lost 2 bases at V and 5 bases at J; junction bases unmatched: 7. Germline V gives CDR1 SGHTA, CDR2 FQGNSA. The CDR3 reads CASSLQTGVRTEAFF. The CDR3 nucleotides read TGTGCCAGCAGCTTACAGACAGGGGTTCGAACTGAAGCTTTCTTT.

V and J are TRBV4-3 and TRBJ2-7; TRBD2 agrees at 9 bases. V was pared by 2 bases and J by 4 bases, with 9 bases of the junction left unmatched. The CDR3 is 16 residues long. Per germline, CDR1 LGHNA and CDR2 YSLEER. The CDR3 sequence is CASSQPSGSGSYEQYF. The CDR3 DNA follows: TGCGCCAGCAGCCAACCCTCCGGTAGCGGGAGTTACGAGCAGTACTTC.

The CDR3 DNA reads TGTGCCAGCAGCGTAGGGGAGACAGGTACCTACGAGCAGTACTTC. Its protein is CASSVGETGTYEQYF. The rearrangement joins TRBV9 to TRBJ2-7; D perhaps matches TRBD1 (6 bases). V was cut by 0 bases and J by 2 bases, with 12 bases left in between. CDR1 and CDR2 from the germline V gene are SGDLS and YYNGEE. The CDR3 has 15 residues.

Only one count was recorded for this clone. This chain joins TRBV6-1 and TRBJ2-2; D call uncertain. Germline V CDR1 and CDR2: MNHNS, SASEGT. The ends were cut back, 6 bases at V and 4 bases at J, with 12 bases in the middle. This CDR3 is built from 14 residues. The CDR3 loop reads CASRVGSSTGELFF. The CDR3, as DNA: TGTGCCAGCAGGGTGGGTAGCAGCACCGGGGAGCTGTTTTTT.

The chain carries TRBV6-6 and TRBJ2-5; TRBD1 agrees at 7 bases. CDR1 and CDR2 (germline): MNHNY, SVGAGI (reference sequence). The V gene end was trimmed by 6 bases and the J gene end by 4 bases; junction bases not matched to a gene: 8. The CDR3 length is 14 residues. The CDR3 loop reads CASRSTGVGETQYF. CDR3 sequence (DNA): TGTGCCAGCAGGTCTACAGGGGTGGGAGAGACCCAGTACTTC.

The chain has TRBV11-3 and TRBJ2-5; D is perhaps TRBD2 (6 bases). Germline CDR1 is SGHNT and CDR2 is YENEEA. V was trimmed by 5 bases and J by 6 bases, leaving 13 bases between them. The CDR3 sequence is 13 residues long. CDR3 bases: TGTGCCAGCAGCCGCGGGACGGGCAAGACCCAGTACTTC. Translated: CASSRGTGKTQYF.

The rearrangement links TRBV7-9 to TRBJ2-3, with 12 bases that match TRBD1. V lost 7 bases and J lost 2; bases outside the gene matches: 10. From germline, CDR1 is SEHNR and CDR2 FQNEAQ (reference sequence). The CDR3 consists of 17 residues. CDR3 bases: TGTGCCAGCATCAACACACCGGGACAGGGGGCCACAGATACGCAGTATTTT. Translation gives CASINTPGQGATDTQYF.

The chain links TRBV6-1 to TRBJ1-4; 9 nucleotides align to TRBD1. Germline V lookup: CDR1 MNHNS, CDR2 SASEGT. With 7 bases clipped from V and 7 bases from J, the junction kept 4 bases outside the gene matches. The CDR3 sequence is 13 residues long. CDR3 DNA sequence: TGTGCCAGCATGGGACAGGGTGGTGAAAAACTGTTTTTT. Residues: CASMGQGGEKLFF.

This clone was recorded a few times. The rearrangement links TRBV27 to TRBJ1-6; no firm D call. From germline, CDR1 is MNHEY and CDR2 SMNVEV (reference sequence). Trimming stripped 5 bases from V and 2 bases from J, with 7 bases between. The CDR3 has 14 residues. Here the CDR3 DNA reads TGTGCCAGCAGTGCCGGGACCTATAATTCACCCCTCCACTTT. It yields the protein CASSAGTYNSPLHF.

The J gene is TRBJ1-1, the V gene TRBV5-1; no reliable D call. This CDR3 is 13 amino acids long. Germline CDR1 reads SGHRS; CDR2 reads YFSETQ. With 0 bases removed from V and 2 bases from J, the gap between germline ends came to 5 bases. CDR3 sequence (DNA): TGCGCCAGCAGCTTGGTGGCAAACACTGAAGCTTTCTTT. It specifies CASSLVANTEAFF. The full variable domain, its missing parts supplied by reference TRBV5-1 and TRBJ1-1, is KAGVTQTPRYLIKTRGQQVTLSCSPISGHRSVSWYQQTPGQGLQFLFEYFSETQRNKGNFPGRFSGRQFSNSRSEMNVSTLELGDSALYLCASSLVANTEAFFGQGTRLTVV.

The rearrangement links TRBV5-1 to TRBJ2-2; weak D call: TRBD2 (5 bases). The V end lost 4 bases, the J end lost 2 bases, and 9 bases lay between the germline ends. Germline CDR1 SGHRS, CDR2 YFSETQ. The CDR3 sequence is 14 residues long. The CDR3 nucleotides read TGCGCCAGCAGCCCGGGATCTAACACCGGGGAGCTGTTTTTT. Protein: CASSPGSNTGELFF.

V usage is TRBV27 and J usage is TRBJ2-7; 11 nucleotides match TRBD2. Germline values: CDR1 MNHEY, CDR2 SMNVEV (reference sequence). The CDR3 totals 15 residues. V lost 5 bases and J lost 6; bases outside the gene matches: 9. The CDR3 here is CASSRLAGGRSEQYF. CDR3 nucleotides: TGTGCCAGCAGTAGGCTAGCGGGAGGAAGGAGCGAGCAGTACTTC.

This clone was observed a few times. The chain recombines TRBV5-8 with TRBJ1-5; 8 bases match TRBD1. The junction had 6 bases not matched to a gene; V was cut back by 3 bases and J by 7 bases. The CDR3 spans 14 residues. Germline V gene lookup returns CDR1 SGHTS and CDR2 YDEGEE. As DNA, the CDR3 is TGTGCCAGCAGCTACCGGGACAGGTACCAGCCCCAGCATTTT. Translated, it gives CASSYRDRYQPQHF.